This T cell receptor beta chain was observed in a study of T-cell memory formation after mild COVID-19. CDR3 length: 13 residues. Germline-derived CDR1 and CDR2 are SGDLS and YYNGEE. The V and J ends lost 5 bases and 5 bases respectively, with 12 bases between them. Constant-segment primers were used for 5'RACE, and the resulting TCR alpha and TCR beta cDNA libraries carried sample barcodes and UMIs. Using its own MiXCR run on the 5' RACE reads, TCRdb lists one record per CDR3 protein. In the table there are 160,000 or so distinct CDR3 sequences, roughly 28% of which are singletons. This clonotype came up a few times.

The material sequenced was PBMCs or a T cell subset sorted from them (not recorded which). This chain links TRBV9 with TRBJ2-3; a possible D gene is TRBD2 (6 bases). This TCR was sampled from an adult woman who had mild COVID-19 (a few samples of this study predate the infection). Cell type and time point are not known. In nucleotides, the CDR3 is TGTGCCAGCAGTCTGGGGGGTATAGATACGCAGTATTTT. This codes for CASSLGGIDTQYF.